A selection of T cell receptor beta chains follows, all from one sample in a study of OX40 agonist ivuxolimab in advanced cancers. Method: immunoSEQ multiplex PCR; TCRdb's copy keeps in-frame clones and lacks some. The sample has approximately 70,000 clones; 86% are singletons. Sequences were derived from CD4+ or CD8+ T cells sorted from blood, sampled in a trial of the OX40 agonist ivuxolimab. The receptors were gathered from an adult with an advanced solid tumor such as melanoma, head and neck, liver or kidney cancer. Both conserved end residues are part of each CDR3. The order of the fields is CDR3 length, J gene, D gene, clone size, V gene, CDR3 protein, CDR3 DNA. A D gene is named only where the DNA matches it firmly. Not every row has a clone size; where given, it reads once, few, many or a size class.

>11|TRBJ2-5|.|.|TRBV7-2
CASSLAKTQYF
TGTGCCAGCAGCTTAGCGAAGACCCAGTACTTC
>10|TRBJ1-2|.|.|TRBV20-1
CSAPANGYTF
TGCAGTGCTCCAGCTAATGGCTACACCTTC
>16|TRBJ2-3|.|.|TRBV6-5
CASSYSFGRGKDTQYF
TGTGCCAGCAGTTACTCTTTTGGAAGGGGCAAAGATACGCAGTATTTT
>11|TRBJ2-7|.|few|TRBV10-1
CASSRLGEQYF
TGCGCCAGCAGTCGACTAGGCGAGCAGTACTTC
>13|TRBJ1-2|.|.|TRBV10-3
CAISEQGAAGYTF
TGTGCCATCAGTGAGCAAGGGGCGGCGGGCTACACCTTC
>11|TRBJ1-2|.|few|TRBV20-1
CSAHADYGYTF
TGCAGTGCTCACGCAGACTATGGCTACACCTTC
>15|TRBJ2-3|.|.|TRBV18
CASSPRAGGGDTQYF
TGTGCCAGCTCACCACGGGCAGGTGGGGGAGATACGCAGTATTTT
>15|TRBJ2-7|.|once|TRBV6-5
CASSRGFNGIYEQYF
TGTGCCAGCAGCCGAGGATTTAACGGGATCTACGAGCAGTACTTC
>15|TRBJ1-5|.|.|TRBV9
CASSPFGWDNQPQHF
TGTGCCAGCAGTCCATTCGGGTGGGATAATCAGCCCCAGCATTTT
>16|TRBJ1-5|.|.|TRBV23-1
CASSQSIWQGMQPQHF
TGCGCCAGCAGTCAATCGATCTGGCAGGGAATGCAGCCCCAGCATTTT
>16|TRBJ2-3|.|.|TRBV11-3
CASSLGHLGATDTQYF
TGTGCCAGCAGCTTAGGCCACCTGGGGGCCACAGATACGCAGTATTTT
>15|TRBJ2-1|TRBD2|.|TRBV6-5
CASSLRPSGTIEQFF
TGTGCCAGCAGTTTGCGCCCTAGCGGGACGATAGAGCAGTTCTTC
>16|TRBJ2-2|.|.|TRBV6-5
CASSYSRNRATGELFF
TGTGCCAGCAGTTACTCGCGTAACAGGGCGACCGGGGAGCTGTTTTTT
>16|TRBJ2-3|TRBD2|.|TRBV5-1
CASSFSGGAGRDTQYF
TGCGCCAGCAGCTTCAGCGGGGGGGCAGGTAGAGATACGCAGTATTTT
>16|TRBJ1-2|TRBD1|.|TRBV2
CASSEDNVGQGAAYTF
TGTGCCAGCAGTGAAGATAATGTTGGACAGGGGGCGGCCTACACCTTC
>12|TRBJ1-3|TRBD1|.|TRBV7-9
CASSLNRTGVYF
TGTGCCAGCAGCTTAAATCGGACAGGGGTATATTTT
>16|TRBJ1-4|.|.|TRBV7-8
CASSLASGHGNEKLFF
TGTGCCAGCAGCTTAGCGTCGGGTCACGGTAATGAAAAACTGTTTTTT
>13|TRBJ2-1|TRBD1|.|TRBV7-3
CASSLTVRTGQFF
TGTGCCAGCAGCTTAACCGTGAGGACAGGGCAGTTCTTC
>15|TRBJ1-1|TRBD1|few|TRBV9
CASSPQTGQGTEAFF
TGTGCCAGCAGCCCGCAGACAGGGCAGGGCACTGAAGCTTTCTTT
>12|TRBJ2-1|.|.|TRBV13
CASLTRYNEQFF
TGTGCCAGCTTGACGAGGTACAATGAGCAGTTCTTC
>13|TRBJ2-2|.|few|TRBV5-1
CASSLYNTGELFF
TGCGCCAGCAGCTTGTACAACACCGGGGAGCTGTTTTTT
>15|TRBJ2-2|.|.|TRBV9
CASSVGGSDTGELFF
TGTGCCAGCAGCGTAGGCGGCTCCGATACCGGGGAGCTGTTTTTT
>15|TRBJ1-3|.|.|TRBV7-9
CASSDLGRSGNTIYF
TGTGCCAGCAGCGACCTGGGCCGCTCTGGAAACACCATATATTTT
>13|TRBJ2-1|.|.|TRBV7-9
CASSLSGIDEQFF
TGTGCCAGCAGCTTATCCGGGATCGATGAGCAGTTCTTC
>14|TRBJ2-2|TRBD2|.|TRBV29-1
CSVEGTTNTGELFF
TGCAGCGTTGAGGGGACTACGAACACCGGGGAGCTGTTTTTT
>14|TRBJ2-7|.|.|TRBV6-1
CASSPTQGTYEQYF
TGTGCCAGCAGTCCGACACAGGGAACCTACGAGCAGTACTTC
>15|TRBJ1-4|TRBD1|.|TRBV6-1
CASRETGGFGEKLFF
TGTGCCAGCAGGGAGACAGGGGGCTTCGGTGAAAAACTGTTTTTT
>12|TRBJ2-3|.|.|TRBV19
CASSVDTDTQYF
TGTGCCAGTAGTGTGGACACAGATACGCAGTATTTT
>16|TRBJ2-3|.|.|TRBV5-1
CASSSGGAGERGGQYF
TGCGCCAGCAGCTCTGGGGGAGCGGGTGAGAGAGGCGGGCAGTATTTT
>13|TRBJ1-1|.|.|TRBV9
CASSRREFTEAFF
TGTGCCAGCAGCCGGAGGGAGTTCACTGAAGCTTTCTTT
>14|TRBJ2-3|.|.|TRBV4-2
CASSLMGGTDTQYF
TGTGCCAGCAGCTTAATGGGAGGCACAGATACGCAGTATTTT
>14|TRBJ2-3|.|.|TRBV5-6
CASSPGVGADTQYF
TGTGCCAGCAGCCCGGGAGTAGGAGCAGATACGCAGTATTTT
>15|TRBJ1-1|TRBD1|.|TRBV30
CAWSPRQGTNTEAFF
TGTGCCTGGAGTCCCAGACAGGGGACGAACACTGAAGCTTTCTTT
>12|TRBJ1-1|.|.|TRBV5-1
CASKDSALEAFF
TGCGCCAGCAAAGACTCGGCATTAGAAGCTTTCTTT
>14|TRBJ2-7|.|.|TRBV4-1
CASSQGAGYYEQYF
TGCGCCAGCAGCCAAGGCGCCGGATACTACGAGCAGTACTTC
>17|TRBJ2-5|.|.|TRBV5-8
CASSLVRWSPAGETQYF
TGTGCCAGCAGCTTGGTCAGGTGGAGCCCCGCGGGGGAGACCCAGTACTTC
>11|TRBJ2-1|.|.|TRBV7-9
CASSPINEQFF
TGTGCCAGCAGCCCTATCAATGAGCAGTTCTTC
>14|TRBJ1-3|.|.|TRBV19
CASSIDYSGNTIYF
TGTGCCAGTAGTATAGACTACTCTGGAAACACCATATATTTT
>16|TRBJ1-2|.|.|TRBV4-1
CASSQDRGGSDYGYTF
TGCGCCAGCAGTCAAGATCGAGGCGGGAGTGACTATGGCTACACCTTC
>13|TRBJ1-4|.|.|TRBV29-1
CSVVSAINEKLFF
TGCAGCGTTGTCAGTGCGATAAATGAAAAACTGTTTTTT
>12|TRBJ2-7|TRBD1|.|TRBV30
CAWSGTGGMQYF
TGTGCCTGGAGCGGGACAGGGGGTATGCAGTACTTC
>14|TRBJ1-2|.|many|TRBV18
CASSATKVDYGYTF
TGTGCCAGCTCCGCGACCAAGGTAGACTATGGCTACACCTTC
>14|TRBJ1-5|.|.|TRBV7-8
CASSLARQGQPQHF
TGTGCCAGCAGCTTAGCGAGGCAGGGTCAGCCCCAGCATTTT
>15|TRBJ1-6|TRBD1|.|TRBV7-9
CASSVPGQGASPLHF
TGTGCCAGCAGCGTACCGGGACAGGGAGCTTCACCCCTCCACTTT
>13|TRBJ2-3|.|.|TRBV5-4
CASSFSGEDTQYF
TGTGCCAGCAGCTTTTCAGGGGAGGATACGCAGTATTTT
>13|TRBJ2-2|.|.|TRBV7-3
CASSLSIPGELFF
TGTGCCAGCAGCTTAAGTATCCCCGGGGAGCTGTTTTTT
>15|TRBJ2-7|.|.|TRBV7-3
CASSLQGRGTEEQYF
TGTGCCAGCAGCTTACAAGGAAGAGGCACCGAGGAGCAGTACTTC
>15|TRBJ1-3|.|.|TRBV5-1
CASSLAAGTGNTIYF
TGCGCCAGCAGCTTGGCCGCAGGAACCGGAAACACCATATATTTT
>13|TRBJ2-5|TRBD1|.|TRBV18
CASSLGQKETQYF
TGTGCCAGCTCACTGGGACAGAAAGAGACCCAGTACTTC
>13|TRBJ2-1|.|.|TRBV11-2
CASSLNLYGEQFF
TGTGCCAGCAGCTTGAATCTGTACGGTGAGCAGTTCTTC
>15|TRBJ2-1|TRBD2|.|TRBV5-1
CASSFTSGRGGEQFF
TGCGCCAGCAGTTTTACTAGCGGGAGGGGAGGAGAGCAGTTCTTC
>11|TRBJ2-3|.|.|TRBV4-1
CASSSLDTQYF
TGCGCCAGCAGCTCACTTGATACGCAGTATTTT
>17|TRBJ2-1|TRBD2|.|TRBV7-8
CASSLSGTSGRMYEQFF
TGTGCCAGCAGCTTATCCGGGACTAGCGGGAGGATGTATGAGCAGTTCTTC
>14|TRBJ2-5|.|.|TRBV7-9
CASSATGQQETQYF
TGTGCCAGCAGCGCTACCGGGCAGCAAGAGACCCAGTACTTC
>17|TRBJ2-1|TRBD2|.|TRBV2
CASRGGTTVRMYNEQFF
TGTGCCAGCAGGGGGGGGACTACCGTGAGAATGTATAATGAGCAGTTCTTC